The rows below give T cell receptor beta chains drawn from one sample of a study of OX40 agonist ivuxolimab in advanced cancers. The repertoire was sequenced with immunoSEQ multiplex PCR; TCRdb's copy has only in-frame clones and lacks some. Here the sample spans around 26,000 clones, more than 70% being singletons. Sequenced here: CD4+ or CD8+ T cells sorted from blood, sampled in a trial of the OX40 agonist ivuxolimab. The receptors derive from an adult with an advanced solid tumor such as melanoma, head and neck, liver or kidney cancer. The CDR3 runs from the conserved cysteine through the conserved F or W. A D gene is named only where the DNA matches it firmly. Clone size is shown for a subset of rows, as once, few, many or a class of expanded clone.

clone_size	j_call	d_call	v_call	cdr3_nt	cdr3_aa
once	TRBJ1-5	.	TRBV2	TGTGCCAGCACTGACTGGGGAGATAGCAATCAGCCCCAGCATTTT	CASTDWGDSNQPQHF
.	TRBJ2-3	TRBD2	TRBV7-2	TGTGCCAGCAGCAGCTCTAGCGGGGGTGGGGCAGATACGCAGTATTTT	CASSSSSGGGADTQYF
.	TRBJ2-3	.	TRBV27	TGTGCCAGCAGCATACAGGGCGATACGCAGTATTTT	CASSIQGDTQYF
few	TRBJ2-7	.	TRBV6-5	TGTGCCTGCGGATATAGCTCCTACGAGCAGTACTTC	CACGYSSYEQYF
.	TRBJ2-5	.	TRBV7-6	TGTGCCAGCAGCTCTCTCGGAGGCGATGGGGAGACCCAGTACTTC	CASSSLGGDGETQYF
.	TRBJ2-7	TRBD1	TRBV6-1	TGTGCCAGCAGTGGGACAGGGACATCCGAGCAGTACTTC	CASSGTGTSEQYF
.	TRBJ2-3	TRBD2	TRBV11-3	TGTGCCAGCAGCTTACGGGGGGAAGATACGCAGTATTTT	CASSLRGEDTQYF
.	TRBJ2-2	TRBD2	TRBV9	TGTGCCAGCAGCGTAGCGGGAGGGGTCGGGGAGCTGTTTTTT	CASSVAGGVGELFF
.	TRBJ2-1	TRBD2	TRBV19	TGTGCCAGTAGTAGCGGGAGCTCCTACAATGAGCAGTTCTTC	CASSSGSSYNEQFF
.	TRBJ2-3	TRBD2	TRBV7-9	TGTGCCAGCAATATGGCGGGAGACTTAACAGATACGCAGTATTTT	CASNMAGDLTDTQYF
.	TRBJ1-3	.	TRBV11-2	TGTGCCAGCAGCCCCCGGGGGACTGGAAACACCATATATTTT	CASSPRGTGNTIYF
once	TRBJ2-3	TRBD1	TRBV7-9	TGTGCCAGCAGCCATAACAGGGGCCCTAGCACAGATACGCAGTATTTT	CASSHNRGPSTDTQYF
.	TRBJ2-1	.	TRBV28	TGTGCCAGCAGTTCGTCCCGGGAGTGGGGGTCCTACAATGAGCAGTTCTTC	CASSSSREWGSYNEQFF
.	TRBJ2-2	TRBD1	TRBV19	TGTGCCAGTAGTGTCAGACAGGGAGACACCGGGGAGCTGTTTTTT	CASSVRQGDTGELFF
.	TRBJ1-1	.	TRBV19	TGTGCCAGTATAGGCGGCCTGAACACTGAAGCTTTCTTT	CASIGGLNTEAFF
.	TRBJ2-7	TRBD2	TRBV7-8	TGTGCCAGCAGCCCAGGGACTAGCGAGCAGTACTTC	CASSPGTSEQYF
.	TRBJ2-5	.	TRBV5-8	TGTGCCAGCAGCTCCTATTGGGTAAACCAAGAGACCCAGTACTTC	CASSSYWVNQETQYF
.	TRBJ2-3	TRBD2	TRBV6-1	TGTGCCAGCAGTGTTCCCGGGACTAGCGGGAGGGTTAGCACAGATACGCAGTATTTT	CASSVPGTSGRVSTDTQYF
.	TRBJ2-7	.	TRBV11-3	TGTGCCAGCAGCCCACCCCCAGCACCCTACGAGCAGTACTTC	CASSPPPAPYEQYF
.	TRBJ1-2	.	TRBV9	TGTGCCAGCAGCGTAGGAGATCTGCGCTATGGCTACACCTTC	CASSVGDLRYGYTF
.	TRBJ2-7	TRBD1	TRBV7-8	TGTGCCAGCAGCTTAAACCCGGGACAGGGGCCCTACGAGCAGTACTTC	CASSLNPGQGPYEQYF
.	TRBJ2-2	.	TRBV7-9	TGTGCCAGCAGCTCATGGACGGGTAGTCGCACCGGGGAGCTGTTTTTT	CASSSWTGSRTGELFF
few	TRBJ1-6	.	TRBV25-1	TGTGCCAGCAGTTATCAGGGTAATTCACCCCTCCACTTT	CASSYQGNSPLHF
.	TRBJ2-2	.	TRBV4-2	TGTGCCAGCAGCCAAGATCCTAGTAAATCCGGGGAGCTGTTTTTT	CASSQDPSKSGELFF
.	TRBJ2-7	.	TRBV20-1	TGCAGTGCTAGAGCCGGTTACGAGCAGTACTTC	CSARAGYEQYF
.	TRBJ1-1	.	TRBV20-1	TGCAGTGCTCAAACGTCGGAGGCTTTCTTT	CSAQTSEAFF
.	TRBJ2-2	.	TRBV19	TGTGCCAGTAGTATAGGATTTTCCCTCGGGGAGCTGTTTTTT	CASSIGFSLGELFF
.	TRBJ1-5	.	TRBV7-6	TGTGCCAGCAGCTTAGGCAGGGACGGAGGCAATCAGCCCCAGCATTTT	CASSLGRDGGNQPQHF